This is a list of T cell receptor beta chains from one sample in a study of PD-L1 blockade in urothelial cancer. Data came from immunoSEQ multiplex PCR; TCRdb stores just in-frame clones and leaves some out. The data contain tens of thousands of clones, 77% of them singletons. Sample: PBMCs, taken around atezolizumab (anti-PD-L1) treatment. The source of these receptors is a man between 65 and 85 years old with urothelial cancer. CDR3s include the opening cysteine and the closing phenylalanine or tryptophan. A D gene is named only where the DNA matches it firmly. Clone size is stated in some rows and not others, as once, few, many or a class when expanded.

j_call: TRBJ2-1; d_call: TRBD2; v_call: TRBV4-2; clone_size: -; cdr3_aa: CASSQMVGGSSYNEQFF; cdr3_nt: TGTGCCAGCAGCCAAATGGTCGGCGGGAGCTCCTACAATGAGCAGTTCTTC
j_call: TRBJ1-1; d_call: -; v_call: TRBV7-2; clone_size: once; cdr3_aa: CASSLGGAGITEAFF; cdr3_nt: TGTGCCAGCAGCTTAGGAGGTGCGGGGATCACTGAAGCTTTCTTT
j_call: TRBJ2-7; d_call: TRBD2; v_call: TRBV7-3; clone_size: -; cdr3_aa: CASSSRGGPIYEQYF; cdr3_nt: TGTGCCAGCAGCTCCCGGGGAGGGCCCATCTACGAGCAGTACTTC
j_call: TRBJ1-1; d_call: TRBD1; v_call: TRBV7-9; clone_size: few; cdr3_aa: CASSLRSGTGGLTEAFF; cdr3_nt: TGTGCCAGCAGCTTAAGGTCAGGGACAGGGGGCCTCACTGAAGCTTTCTTT
j_call: TRBJ1-2; d_call: -; v_call: TRBV7-2; clone_size: -; cdr3_aa: CASSLAWSGGYTF; cdr3_nt: TGTGCCAGCAGCTTAGCATGGTCGGGAGGCTACACCTTC
j_call: TRBJ2-2; d_call: -; v_call: TRBV7-2; clone_size: -; cdr3_aa: CASSLGLRGGELFF; cdr3_nt: TGTGCCAGCAGCTTAGGCCTCAGGGGCGGGGAGCTGTTTTTT
j_call: TRBJ2-5; d_call: TRBD2; v_call: TRBV5-4; clone_size: -; cdr3_aa: CASSYPGLAGDKGETQYF; cdr3_nt: TGTGCCAGCAGCTATCCCGGACTAGCGGGAGACAAGGGAGAGACCCAGTACTTC
j_call: TRBJ1-2; d_call: -; v_call: TRBV30; clone_size: -; cdr3_aa: CAWAGGEGGYTF; cdr3_nt: TGTGCCTGGGCTGGGGGGGAGGGCGGCTACACCTTC
j_call: TRBJ1-2; d_call: TRBD1; v_call: TRBV19; clone_size: -; cdr3_aa: CASSTYRDRAYGYTF; cdr3_nt: TGTGCCAGTAGTACATACCGGGACAGGGCGTATGGCTACACCTTC
j_call: TRBJ2-1; d_call: TRBD2; v_call: TRBV4-3; clone_size: -; cdr3_aa: CASSHPGGSYNEQFF; cdr3_nt: TGCGCCAGCAGCCACCCGGGGGGATCCTACAATGAGCAGTTCTTC
j_call: TRBJ2-3; d_call: -; v_call: TRBV9; clone_size: -; cdr3_aa: CASSVEEGTDTQYF; cdr3_nt: TGTGCCAGCAGCGTAGAGGAGGGCACAGATACGCAGTATTTT
j_call: TRBJ2-5; d_call: -; v_call: TRBV19; clone_size: -; cdr3_aa: CASTLSWTDQETQYF; cdr3_nt: TGTGCCAGTACCTTATCTTGGACAGACCAAGAGACCCAGTACTTC
j_call: TRBJ2-1; d_call: -; v_call: TRBV10-1; clone_size: -; cdr3_aa: CASSEGRISYNEQFF; cdr3_nt: TGCGCCAGCAGTGAGGGGCGAATCTCCTACAATGAGCAGTTCTTC
j_call: TRBJ2-5; d_call: -; v_call: TRBV6-5; clone_size: -; cdr3_aa: CASGPTGAGKETQYF; cdr3_nt: TGTGCCAGCGGCCCGACAGGTGCAGGGAAAGAGACCCAGTACTTC
j_call: TRBJ2-3; d_call: -; v_call: TRBV11-2; clone_size: -; cdr3_aa: CASSLDHGGTDTQYF; cdr3_nt: TGTGCCAGCAGCTTAGATCACGGGGGCACAGATACGCAGTATTTT
j_call: TRBJ2-1; d_call: TRBD1; v_call: TRBV2; clone_size: -; cdr3_aa: CASSGGQGAQRNYNEQFF; cdr3_nt: TGTGCCAGCAGTGGAGGACAGGGGGCGCAACGTAACTACAATGAGCAGTTCTTC
j_call: TRBJ2-1; d_call: TRBD2; v_call: TRBV5-4; clone_size: -; cdr3_aa: CASSLWSGRHEQFF; cdr3_nt: TGTGCCAGCAGCTTATGGAGCGGGAGACATGAGCAGTTCTTC
j_call: TRBJ1-6; d_call: TRBD1; v_call: TRBV27; clone_size: -; cdr3_aa: CASNSGTGVSPLHF; cdr3_nt: TGTGCCAGCAACTCCGGGACAGGGGTCTCACCCCTCCACTTT
j_call: TRBJ2-3; d_call: TRBD2; v_call: TRBV28; clone_size: -; cdr3_aa: CASSLFASGSTDTQYF; cdr3_nt: TGTGCCAGCAGTTTATTTGCTAGCGGGAGCACAGATACGCAGTATTTT
j_call: TRBJ1-1; d_call: -; v_call: TRBV7-3; clone_size: -; cdr3_aa: CASRAVGVNEAFF; cdr3_nt: TGTGCCAGCAGGGCTGTCGGGGTAAATGAAGCTTTCTTT
j_call: TRBJ2-7; d_call: -; v_call: TRBV7-8; clone_size: few; cdr3_aa: CASSSQGGAYEQYF; cdr3_nt: TGTGCCAGCAGCTCCCAGGGGGGAGCCTACGAGCAGTACTTC